Below are 8 T cell receptor beta chains sequenced from a single sample in a study of cytomegalovirus exposure and HLA in healthy donors. Produced via immunoSEQ multiplex PCR; TCRdb's table is partial and in-frame only. The table has 95,000 to 120,000 clones, approximately 96% seen once; the top ten hold roughly 0.67%. The source material was PBMCs. These receptors originate from a woman younger than 30 in good health and CMV-seronegative.

The rearrangement joins TRBV5-1 to TRBJ2-5; D is perhaps TRBD2 (5 bases). Deletions cut 3 bases from V and 2 bases from J, with 17 bases between. This CDR3 has 16 amino acids. CDR1 and CDR2 from the germline V gene are SGHRS and YFSETQ. CDR3 nucleotides: TGCGCCAGCAGCTCGGACCCGGGGTCTGCACAAGAGACCCAGTACTTC. This encodes CASSSDPGSAQETQYF.

This chain links TRBV5-1 with TRBJ2-7, with 9 positions matching TRBD1. The J segment lost 4 bases and the V segment lost 0 bases, leaving 5 bases of the junction unmatched. CDR1 SGHRS and CDR2 YFSETQ come from the germline V gene. CDR3 length equals 15 residues. Here the CDR3 DNA reads TGCGCCAGCAGCTTGGGAGGGACAGGGATTTACGAGCAGTACTTC. It encodes CASSLGGTGIYEQYF.

In nucleotides, the CDR3 is TGTGCCTGGAGCGACCGGACGGGGGGGAGTTGGACCGGGGAGCTGTTTTTT. Its translation is CAWSDRTGGSWTGELFF. This chain uses TRBV30 with TRBJ2-2; TRBD2 matches at 8 bases. Germline V gene sequence: CDR1 GTSNPN, CDR2 SVGIG (reference sequence). V dropped 3 bases and J dropped 5; count of bases not matched to a gene: 14. The CDR3 contains 17 residues.

The V gene is TRBV6-6, the J gene TRBJ2-7, with D possibly TRBD1 on 6 matching bases. Between the trimmed V and J ends, which lost 5 bases and 2 bases, there was a span of 10 bases. The CDR3 has 13 residues. Germline V lookup: CDR1 MNHNY, CDR2 SVGAGI (reference sequence). The CDR3 here is CASSPGQTYEQYF. CDR3 nucleotide sequence: TGTGCCAGCAGTCCCGGACAGACCTACGAGCAGTACTTC.

CDR3 loop: CASKQQGASTEAFF. The CDR3 bases are TGTGCCAGCAAGCAACAGGGGGCGAGCACTGAAGCTTTCTTT. J is TRBJ1-1 and V is TRBV6-6; TRBD1 aligns across 9 bases. The CDR3 is 14 residues long. After removal of 7 bases from V and 4 bases from J, the junction contained 7 bases not matched to a gene. Germline lookup yields CDR1 MNHNY and CDR2 SVGAGI (reference sequence).

The chain has TRBV30 and TRBJ1-2; 9 nucleotides agree with TRBD1. Germline V gene sequence: CDR1 GTSNPN, CDR2 SVGIG (reference sequence). The CDR3 contains 19 residues. The trim removed 2 bases at V and 1 base at J, leaving 17 bases unmatched. CDR3 protein: CAWSNVIGTGLLYNYGYTF. The CDR3 bases are TGTGCCTGGAGTAATGTTATAGGGACAGGGCTCCTTTATAACTATGGCTACACCTTC.

The chain couples TRBV12-5 to TRBJ1-1, with TRBD1 matching over 8 bases. CDR1 and CDR2 from the germline V gene are LGHNT and FRNRAP. The junction had 7 bases not matched to a gene; V was cut back by 3 bases and J by 4 bases. CDR3 size: 15 residues. The CDR3 coding sequence is TGTGCTAGTGGTTTTCAGGGGGCCGAACCCACTGAAGCTTTCTTT. Translating it yields CASGFQGAEPTEAFF.

The rearrangement uses TRBV7-6 and TRBJ2-1, with 10 bases identical to TRBD2. The CDR3 sequence is 17 residues long. V shed 1 base and J 5 bases; nucleotides not matched to a gene: 8. CDR1 SGHVS and CDR2 FNYEAQ come from the germline V gene. CDR3 residues: CASSLVSGLALHNEQFF. The CDR3 DNA reads TGTGCCAGCAGCTTAGTTTCGGGACTAGCGCTACACAATGAGCAGTTCTTC. Using reference TRBV7-6 and TRBJ2-1 for the parts outside the CDR3, the full variable domain is GAGVSQSPRYKVTKRGQDVALRCDPISGHVSLYWYRQALGQGPEFLTYFNYEAQQDKSGLPNDRFSAERPEGSISTLTIQRTEQRDSAMYRCASSLVSGLALHNEQFFGPGTRLTVL.